The entry below gives a single T cell receptor (beta chain) sequence along with its context. Profiling relied on immunoSEQ multiplex PCR, and the TCRdb table lists in-frame clones only, not all of them. This sample carries roughly 220,000 clones, 75% to 85% of them seen once, and the ten largest clones take roughly 8%. This specimen comes from a study of blood T cell repertoires in COVID-19. Study information: There were acute and convalescent COVID-19 samples, and they came from the United States, Italy and Spain.

Germline loops: CDR1 LNHDA, CDR2 SQIVND (reference sequence). The CDR3 runs to 12 residues. V lost 3 bases and J lost 6, with 6 bases in between. Sequencing was carried out using peripheral blood. This receptor was identified in a woman older than 75 with COVID-19, enrolled during active disease. This chain uses TRBV19 with TRBJ1-5; unclear D gene. CDR3 nucleotides: TGTGCCAGTAGTATCCGAGGTCAGCCCCAGCATTTT. Protein product: CASSIRGQPQHF.